These 3 T cell receptor beta chains came from one sample sequenced in a study of shared clonotypes between healthy human individuals. Method: immunoSEQ multiplex PCR; TCRdb's copy keeps in-frame clones and lacks some. Of approximately 1,500,000 clones in the sample, approximately 98% were seen once. The sequenced sample consisted of naive CD4+ T cells sorted from blood. As to subset: CD45RA+ positively selected. These receptors were obtained from a man aged 25 to 40 in good health.

This chain uses TRBV5-1 with TRBJ2-1; no definite D call. Trimming took off 3 bases at V and 0 bases at J, with 10 bases between the two ends. Germline CDR1 SGHRS, CDR2 YFSETQ. The CDR3 consists of 15 residues. CDR3 sequence (DNA): TGCGCCAGCAGCTCAGGAAGGAGCTCCTACAATGAGCAGTTCTTC. Its translation is CASSSGRSSYNEQFF.

The V and J genes are TRBV6-6 and TRBJ1-2; the D is unclear. The CDR3 spans 15 residues. Germline V gene data show CDR1 as MNHNY and CDR2 as SVGAGI (reference sequence). Trimming removed 6 bases at V and 4 bases at J, with 18 bases between. CDR3: CASSPPPGEFYGYTF. CDR3 nucleotide sequence: TGTGCCAGCAGCCCCCCACCAGGAGAGTTCTATGGCTACACCTTC.

V and J are TRBV7-2 and TRBJ2-5; TRBD1 aligns across 7 bases. From germline, CDR1 is SGHTA and CDR2 FQGNSA. The V gene end was trimmed by 6 bases and the J gene end by 2 bases; junction bases not matched to a gene: 6. The CDR3 consists of 14 residues. CDR3 in amino acids: CASRSGQVQETQYF. CDR3 coding DNA: TGTGCCAGCAGATCCGGACAGGTACAAGAGACCCAGTACTTC.